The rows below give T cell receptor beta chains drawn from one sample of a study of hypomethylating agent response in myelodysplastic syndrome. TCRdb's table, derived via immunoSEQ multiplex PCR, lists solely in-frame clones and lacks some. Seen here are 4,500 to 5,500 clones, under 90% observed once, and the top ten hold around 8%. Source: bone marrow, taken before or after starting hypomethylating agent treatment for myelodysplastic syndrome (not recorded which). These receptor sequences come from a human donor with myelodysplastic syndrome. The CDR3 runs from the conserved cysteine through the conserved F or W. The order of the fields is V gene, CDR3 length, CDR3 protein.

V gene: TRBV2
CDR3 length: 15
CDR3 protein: CASSEGTGGHNEQFF

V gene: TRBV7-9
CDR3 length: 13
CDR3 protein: CASKPGVNYGYTF

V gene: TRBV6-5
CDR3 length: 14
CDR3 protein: CASRMGQGNTEAFF

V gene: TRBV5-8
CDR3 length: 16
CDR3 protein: CASSMRLAGTRNEQFF

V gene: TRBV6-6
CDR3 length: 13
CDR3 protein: CATGTSGGKEQFF

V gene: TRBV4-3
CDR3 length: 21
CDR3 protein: CASSQGQKALAGVTSTDTQYF

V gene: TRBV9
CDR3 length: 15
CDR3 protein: CASSVATVGAGELFF

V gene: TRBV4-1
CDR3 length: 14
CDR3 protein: CASKEGSSYNEQFF

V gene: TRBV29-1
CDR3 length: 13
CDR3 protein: CSAATGAYTEAFF

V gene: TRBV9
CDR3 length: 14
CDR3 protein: CASLKQSRANVLTF

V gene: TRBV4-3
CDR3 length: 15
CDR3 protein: CASSQVARRNYGYTF

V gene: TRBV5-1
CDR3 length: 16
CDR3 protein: CASSLEPDRGNYGYTF

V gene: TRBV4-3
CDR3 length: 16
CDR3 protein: CASSQTGTVYNSPLHF

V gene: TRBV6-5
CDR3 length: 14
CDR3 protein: CASSYRQGGSPLHF

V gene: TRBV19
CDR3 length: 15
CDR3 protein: CASSILRHSNTEAFF

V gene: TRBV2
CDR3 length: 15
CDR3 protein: CASSLDRDRIHEQYF

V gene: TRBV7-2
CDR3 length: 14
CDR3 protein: CASSHLRDNNEQFF

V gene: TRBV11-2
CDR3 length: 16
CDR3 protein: CASSPFFGGMKETQYF

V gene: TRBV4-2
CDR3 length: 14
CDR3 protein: CATRGAGMNTEAFF

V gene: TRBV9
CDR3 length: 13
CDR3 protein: CASRVQGRTGYTF

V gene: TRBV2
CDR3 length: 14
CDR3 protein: CASGGFSGNQPQHF

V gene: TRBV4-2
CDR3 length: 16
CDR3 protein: CASSPRTGSYQETQYF

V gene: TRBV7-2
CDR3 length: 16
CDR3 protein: CASSLNEGGQGYGYTF

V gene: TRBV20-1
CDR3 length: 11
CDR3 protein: CSASGGVEQFF

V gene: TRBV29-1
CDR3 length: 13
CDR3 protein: CSVERGVNTEAFF

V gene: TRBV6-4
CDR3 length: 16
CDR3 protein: CARAGTGVKGGNEQFF

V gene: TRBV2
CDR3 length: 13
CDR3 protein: CASSRVLLYEQYF

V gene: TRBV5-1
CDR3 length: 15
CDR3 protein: CASSLESQGDGGYTF

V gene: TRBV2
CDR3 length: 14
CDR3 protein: CASSYRDSFNEQFF

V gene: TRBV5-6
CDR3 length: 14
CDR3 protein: CASSLSYEGQPQHF

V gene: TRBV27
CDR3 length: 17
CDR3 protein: CASSWTPAGVSTDTQYF

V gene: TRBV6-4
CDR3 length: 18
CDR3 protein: CASSPRGLAGGPYNEQFF

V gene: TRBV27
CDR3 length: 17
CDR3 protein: CASSSARDRGLGQPQHF

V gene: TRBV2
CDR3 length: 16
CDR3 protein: CASSEAPGQGTGELFF

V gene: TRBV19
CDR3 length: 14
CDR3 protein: CASSIGRDFYGYTF

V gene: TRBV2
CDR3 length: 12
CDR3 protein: CASKGTSNEQFF

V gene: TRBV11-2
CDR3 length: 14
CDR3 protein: CASTPRGAGTEAFF

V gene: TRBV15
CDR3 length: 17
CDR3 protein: CATSSGFAGQGSETQYF

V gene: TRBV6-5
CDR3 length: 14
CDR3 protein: CASSSFRGNTEAFF

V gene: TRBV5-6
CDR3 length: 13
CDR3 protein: CASSLAGRYEQYF

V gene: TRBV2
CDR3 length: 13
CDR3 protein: CANPRSSYNEQFF

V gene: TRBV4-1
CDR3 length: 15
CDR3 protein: CASSQAGTGVEKLFF

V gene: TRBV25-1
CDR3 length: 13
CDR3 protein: CASSEFQAGGAFF

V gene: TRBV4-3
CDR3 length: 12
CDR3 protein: CASSPGGDTQYF

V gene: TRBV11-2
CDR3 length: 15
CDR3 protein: CASSLDPQGQIGYTF

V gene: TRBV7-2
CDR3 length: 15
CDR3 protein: CASSLGPQMTEGYTF

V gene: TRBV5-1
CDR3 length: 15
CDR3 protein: CASSWRGGATDTQYF

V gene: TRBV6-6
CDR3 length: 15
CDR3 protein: CASKSTSGVGDTQYF